These 17 T cell receptor beta chains share one sample of origin, sequenced in a study of PD-L1 blockade in urothelial cancer. Clones were sequenced by immunoSEQ multiplex PCR, and TCRdb holds only the in-frame ones, with some missing. This sample yields 30,000 to 40,000 clones, of which approximately 84% are seen a single time; approximately 15% belongs to the top ten. As for time point: pretreatment peripheral blood. This specimen consisted of PBMCs, obtained around atezolizumab (anti-PD-L1) treatment. These receptors all stem from a man aged 60-69 years with urothelial cancer.

This clone was observed a handful of times. V is TRBV6-5 and J is TRBJ2-3, with D perhaps matching TRBD2 (5 bases). The CDR3 has 13 amino acids. Trimming removed 6 bases at V and 0 bases at J, with 7 bases between. CDR1 and CDR2 (germline): MNHEY, SVGAGI. The CDR3 here is CASRASSTDTQYF. CDR3 bases: TGTGCCAGCAGGGCTAGCAGCACAGATACGCAGTATTTT.

This clone was detected once. V is TRBV10-3 and J is TRBJ1-6; 8 nucleotides line up with TRBD1. From germline, CDR1 is ENHRY and CDR2 SYGVKD. V dropped 6 bases and J dropped 8; count of bases not matched to a gene: 12. The CDR3 has 16 residues. The CDR3 protein is CAISSQGGGGYSPLHF. The DNA for the CDR3 is TGTGCCATCAGCTCACAGGGGGGAGGCGGTTATTCACCCCTCCACTTT.

This rearrangement joins TRBV7-3 to TRBJ2-1; D possibly corresponds to TRBD2 (6 bases). The germline CDR1 and CDR2 sequences are SGHTA and FQGTGA. Trimming removed 5 bases from V and 4 bases from J, with 15 bases in between. CDR3 length equals 15 residues. The DNA of the CDR3 is TGTGCCAGCAGCCCCTCCACAGCGGGTTACAATGAGCAGTTCTTC. Translating gives CASSPSTAGYNEQFF.

The chain employs TRBV5-1 and TRBJ2-1; D is possibly TRBD2 (5 bases). Trimming removed 4 bases from V and 0 bases from J, with 14 bases in between. This CDR3 spans 16 amino acids. Germline assignment: CDR1 SGHRS and CDR2 YFSETQ. CDR3 residues: CASSPFSGRSYNEQFF. The CDR3 coding sequence is TGCGCCAGCAGCCCGTTCAGCGGACGCTCCTACAATGAGCAGTTCTTC. Full variable domain (remainder filled in from reference TRBV5-1 and TRBJ2-1): KAGVTQTPRYLIKTRGQQVTLSCSPISGHRSVSWYQQTPGQGLQFLFEYFSETQRNKGNFPGRFSGRQFSNSRSEMNVSTLELGDSALYLCASSPFSGRSYNEQFFGPGTRLTVL.

The rearrangement joins TRBV19 to TRBJ1-1; D not certain. The CDR3 length is 19 residues. Germline values: CDR1 LNHDA, CDR2 SQIVND (reference sequence). Trimming left V 1 base short and J 0 bases short, with 21 bases between. The CDR3 DNA follows: TGTGCCAGTAGTATAGGATTTCTCGGCGGCGCCGGAATGAACACTGAAGCTTTCTTT. Its protein product is CASSIGFLGGAGMNTEAFF.

V and J are TRBV6-5 and TRBJ1-1, with D hard to call. The V gene lost 6 bases and the J gene lost 6 bases, with 14 bases spanning the gap. There are 13 residues in the CDR3. Germline V gene data show CDR1 as MNHEY and CDR2 as SVGAGI. The CDR3 DNA is TGTGCCAGCAGCCTGCGGTTTTTAGCTGAAGCTTTCTTT. This translates into CASSLRFLAEAFF.

This rearrangement joins TRBV2 to TRBJ1-6; 7 bases are a match to TRBD1. Looked up from germline, CDR1 is SNHLY and CDR2 is FYNNEI. The CDR3 runs 15 residues. The J segment lost 7 bases and the V segment lost 8 bases, leaving 11 bases of the junction unmatched. This CDR3 is CASGLDRARNSPLHF. Here the CDR3 DNA reads TGTGCCAGCGGGTTAGACAGGGCCCGAAATTCACCCCTCCACTTT. Supplemented by reference TRBV2 and TRBJ1-6, the full variable domain reads EPEVTQTPSHQVTQMGQEVILRCVPISNHLYFYWYRQILGQKVEFLVSFYNNEISEKSEIFDDQFSVERPDGSNFTLKIRSTKLEDSAMYFCASGLDRARNSPLHFGNGTRLTVT.

This chain connects TRBV4-1 to TRBJ2-1; a weak D match, TRBD2 (6 bases). This CDR3 comprises 17 residues. From germline, CDR1 is MGHRA and CDR2 YSYEKL. Trimming left V 2 bases short and J 0 bases short, with 14 bases between. The CDR3 DNA is TGCGCCAGCAGCCAACCCCGGGAGATTAGCTCCTACAATGAGCAGTTCTTC. It encodes CASSQPREISSYNEQFF.

The V gene is TRBV14, the J gene TRBJ2-7; 7 nucleotides agree with TRBD1. The CDR3 covers 13 residues. The germline gives CDR1 SGHDN, CDR2 FVKESK. J gave up 12 bases and V 1 base, and 9 bases lay outside the gene matches. The CDR3 sequence is CASSQGSTTGRYF. In DNA, the CDR3 is TGTGCCAGCAGCCAAGGGAGTACGACAGGGAGGTACTTC. Together with reference TRBV14 and TRBJ2-7, the CDR3 gives the full variable domain: EAGVTQFPSHSVIEKGQTVTLRCDPISGHDNLYWYRRVMGKEIKFLLHFVKESKQDESGMPNNRFLAERTGGTYSTLKVQPAELEDSGVYFCASSQGSTTGRYFGPGTRLTVT.

This chain joins TRBV19 and TRBJ2-2; 10 bases are a match to TRBD2. The germline V gene encodes CDR1 LNHDA and CDR2 SQIVND (reference sequence). There are 15 residues in the CDR3. Trimming removed 5 bases from V and 4 bases from J; junction bases left unmatched: 4. CDR3: CASSSASGSTGELFF. In nucleotides, the CDR3 is TGTGCCAGTAGTTCGGCTAGCGGGAGCACCGGGGAGCTGTTTTTT. Complete variable domain (other parts from reference TRBV19 and TRBJ2-2): DGGITQSPKYLFRKEGQNVTLSCEQNLNHDAMYWYRQDPGQGLRLIYYSQIVNDFQKGDIAEGYSVSREKKESFPLTVTSAQKNPTAFYLCASSSASGSTGELFFGEGSRLTVL.

The genes are TRBV27 and TRBJ2-7; 7 nucleotides match TRBD1. Germline CDR1 MNHEY, CDR2 SMNVEV (reference sequence). V lost 3 bases to trimming and J lost 3 bases; unmatched junction nucleotides: 8. CDR3 size: 15 residues. CDR3 DNA sequence: TGTGCCAGCAGTTTTACCCCGGGACAGTACTACGAGCAGTACTTC. It encodes CASSFTPGQYYEQYF.

J is TRBJ2-2 and V is TRBV6-5; 8 bases are shared with TRBD2. V trimming: 6 bases; J trimming: 0 bases; junction bases outside the gene matches: 3. This CDR3 has 15 amino acids. Germline V gene lookup returns CDR1 MNHEY and CDR2 SVGAGI. DNA for the CDR3: TGTGCCAGCAGGCGGGGGGCTTCGAACACCGGGGAGCTGTTTTTT. This translates into CASRRGASNTGELFF.

The J gene is TRBJ1-2, the V gene TRBV6-5, with D perhaps TRBD1 (6 bases). Germline V gene lookup returns CDR1 MNHEY and CDR2 SVGAGI. V lost 2 bases and J lost 8, with 9 bases in between. The CDR3 is made up of 12 amino acids. CDR3 sequence reads: CASSYPGEGYTF. As DNA, the CDR3 is TGTGCCAGCAGTTACCCAGGGGAGGGCTACACCTTC.

This chain links TRBV12-5 with TRBJ1-5; 7 nucleotides match TRBD1. Germline CDR1 reads LGHNT; CDR2 reads FRNRAP. After removal of 4 bases from V and 2 bases from J, the junction contained 5 bases not matched to a gene. The CDR3 is 15 amino acids. CDR3 in amino acids: CASGSSGTGNQPQHF. The CDR3 coding sequence is TGTGCTAGTGGTTCCTCCGGGACAGGCAATCAGCCCCAGCATTTT.

This chain connects TRBV21-1 to TRBJ1-1. TRBV21-1 is a pseudogene. The CDR3 spans 12 residues. The CDR3 loop reads CASSWEVGLAFF. As DNA, the CDR3 is TGTGCCAGCAGCTGGGAGGTAGGACTAGCTTTCTTT.

The chain employs TRBV11-3 and TRBJ2-1, with 10 bases identical to TRBD2. The germline CDR1 and CDR2 sequences are SGHNT and YENEEA. The junction had 12 bases not matched to a gene; V was cut back by 4 bases and J by 6 bases. CDR3 length: 17 residues. The CDR3 sequence: CASSSTAGLAVVNEQFF. CDR3 DNA sequence: TGTGCCAGCAGCTCCACAGCCGGACTAGCGGTCGTCAATGAGCAGTTCTTC.

This chain joins TRBV27 and TRBJ2-7; TRBD1 aligns across 9 bases. J lost 0 bases, V lost 6 bases, and 9 bases had no gene match. Germline CDR1 is MNHEY and CDR2 is SMNVEV (reference sequence). The CDR3 covers 16 residues. This CDR3 reads CASRPTGTGPSYEQYF. CDR3 sequence (DNA): TGTGCCAGCAGACCTACCGGGACAGGGCCCTCCTACGAGCAGTACTTC.